This TCR beta chain came from a study of blood T cell repertoires in COVID-19. Looking at the study overall: Samples came from the United States, Italy and Spain, spanning acute and convalescent COVID-19. Sources were T cells, B-cell-depleted T cells, or PBMCs; the material itself was cDNA or gDNA.

In the source study's methods: Amplification of reference gene primers was used by the study to estimate nucleated cell counts. Clones were sequenced by immunoSEQ multiplex PCR, and TCRdb holds only the in-frame ones, with some missing. V and J calls and clone size are given by that table; D and trimming were obtained from the DNA. Seen here are about 35,000 clones, about 90% observed once, and the top ten hold less than 55%. The CDR3 is made up of 14 amino acids. V gave up 3 bases and J gave up 1 base, with 10 bases separating them. CDR1 is KGHSH and CDR2 is LQKENI in the germline V gene. The sequence was obtained from a human donor in a cohort sampled during active COVID-19. The chain recombines TRBV18 with TRBJ2-7; D is undetermined. Sequenced: peripheral blood. The CDR3 nucleotides read TGTGCCAGCTCACCTGGAGCCTTATCCTACGAGCAGTACTTC. Translated, it gives CASSPGALSYEQYF.